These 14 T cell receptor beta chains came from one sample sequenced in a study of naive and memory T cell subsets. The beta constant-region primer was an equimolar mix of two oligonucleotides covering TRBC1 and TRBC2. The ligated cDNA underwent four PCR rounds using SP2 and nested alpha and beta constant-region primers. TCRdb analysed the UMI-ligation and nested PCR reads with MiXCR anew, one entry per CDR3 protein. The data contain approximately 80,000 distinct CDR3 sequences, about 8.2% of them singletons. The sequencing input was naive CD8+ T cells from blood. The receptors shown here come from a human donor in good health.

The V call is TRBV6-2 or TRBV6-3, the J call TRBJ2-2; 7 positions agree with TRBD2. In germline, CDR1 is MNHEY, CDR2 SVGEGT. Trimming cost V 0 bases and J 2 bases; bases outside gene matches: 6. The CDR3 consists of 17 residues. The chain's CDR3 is CASSYSISGINTGELFF. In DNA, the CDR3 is TGTGCCAGCAGTTACTCGATCAGCGGGATTAACACCGGGGAGCTGTTTTTT.

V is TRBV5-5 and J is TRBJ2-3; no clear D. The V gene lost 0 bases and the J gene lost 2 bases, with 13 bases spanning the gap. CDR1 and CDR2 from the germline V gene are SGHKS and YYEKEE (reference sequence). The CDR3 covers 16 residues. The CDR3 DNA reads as TGTGCCAGCAGCTTGGTCCCGGGTCGAATCACAGATACGCAGTATTTT. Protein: CASSLVPGRITDTQYF.

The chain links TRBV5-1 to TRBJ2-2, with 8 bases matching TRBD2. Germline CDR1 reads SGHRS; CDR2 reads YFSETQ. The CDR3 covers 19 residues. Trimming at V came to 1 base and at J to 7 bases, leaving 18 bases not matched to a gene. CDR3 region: CASSLHQAERESGNGELFF. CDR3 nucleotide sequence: TGCGCCAGCAGCTTGCACCAAGCCGAGCGGGAGTCGGGAAACGGGGAGCTGTTTTTT.

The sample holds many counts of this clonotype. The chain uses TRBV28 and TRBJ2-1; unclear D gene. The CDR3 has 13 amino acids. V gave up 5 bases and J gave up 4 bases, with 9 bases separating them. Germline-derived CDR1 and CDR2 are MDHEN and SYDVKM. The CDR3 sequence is CASSVTAYNEQFF. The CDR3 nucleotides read TGTGCCAGCAGTGTCACAGCGTACAATGAGCAGTTCTTC. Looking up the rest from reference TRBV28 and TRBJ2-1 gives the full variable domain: DVKVTQSSRYLVKRTGEKVFLECVQDMDHENMFWYRQDPGLGLRLIYFSYDVKMKEKGDIPEGYSVSREKKERFSLILESASTNQTSMYLCASSVTAYNEQFFGPGTRLTVL.

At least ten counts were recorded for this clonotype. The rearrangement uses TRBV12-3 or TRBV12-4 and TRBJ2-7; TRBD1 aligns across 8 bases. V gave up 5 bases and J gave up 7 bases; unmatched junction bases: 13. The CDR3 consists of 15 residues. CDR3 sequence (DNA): TGTGCCAGCAGTCGCAGGACAGGGCAGATCTTGGAGCAGTACTTC. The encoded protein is CASSRRTGQILEQYF.

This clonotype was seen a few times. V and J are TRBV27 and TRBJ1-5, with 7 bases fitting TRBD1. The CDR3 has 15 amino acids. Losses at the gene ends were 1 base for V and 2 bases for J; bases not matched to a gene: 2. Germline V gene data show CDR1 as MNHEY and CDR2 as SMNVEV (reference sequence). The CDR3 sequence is CASSLLGGRNQPQHF. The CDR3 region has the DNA TGTGCCAGCAGTTTATTAGGGGGCCGCAATCAGCCCCAGCATTTT.

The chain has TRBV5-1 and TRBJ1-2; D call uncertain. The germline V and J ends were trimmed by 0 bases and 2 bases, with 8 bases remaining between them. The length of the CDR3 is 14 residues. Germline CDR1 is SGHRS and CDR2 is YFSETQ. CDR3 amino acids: CASSLGQSNYGYTF. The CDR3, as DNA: TGCGCCAGCAGCTTGGGGCAGTCAAACTATGGCTACACCTTC.

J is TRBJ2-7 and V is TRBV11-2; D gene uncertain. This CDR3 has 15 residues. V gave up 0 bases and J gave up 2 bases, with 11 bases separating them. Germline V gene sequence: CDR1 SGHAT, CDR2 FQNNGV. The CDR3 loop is CASSLEFNTAYEQYF. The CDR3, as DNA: TGTGCCAGCAGCTTAGAATTTAATACAGCCTACGAGCAGTACTTC.

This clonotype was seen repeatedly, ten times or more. This chain's CDR3 is CASSESYEQYF. The CDR3 DNA reads as TGCGCCAGCAGTGAGTCGTACGAGCAGTACTTC. The chain links TRBV10-1 to TRBJ2-7; D gene uncertain. From germline, CDR1 is WNHNN and CDR2 SYGVQD (reference sequence). The ends were cut back, 0 bases at V and 4 bases at J, with 1 base in the middle. The CDR3 contains 11 residues.

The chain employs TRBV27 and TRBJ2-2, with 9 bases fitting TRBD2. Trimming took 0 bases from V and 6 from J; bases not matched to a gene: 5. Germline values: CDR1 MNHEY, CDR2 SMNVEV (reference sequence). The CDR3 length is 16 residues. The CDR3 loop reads CASSLSQREVPGELFF. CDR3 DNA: TGTGCCAGCAGTTTATCCCAGCGGGAGGTTCCCGGGGAGCTGTTTTTT.

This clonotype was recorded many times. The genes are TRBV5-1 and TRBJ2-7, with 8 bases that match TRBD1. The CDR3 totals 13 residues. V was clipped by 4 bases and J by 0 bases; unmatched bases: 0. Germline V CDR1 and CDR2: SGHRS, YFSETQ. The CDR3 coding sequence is TGCGCCAGCAGCGGGACAGGCTCCTACGAGCAGTACTTC. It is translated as CASSGTGSYEQYF.

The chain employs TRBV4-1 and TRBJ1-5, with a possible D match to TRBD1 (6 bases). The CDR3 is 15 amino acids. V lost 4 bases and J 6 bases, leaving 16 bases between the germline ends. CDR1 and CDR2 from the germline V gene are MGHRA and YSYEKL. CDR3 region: CASSLRTGKSQPQHF. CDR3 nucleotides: TGCGCCAGCAGCCTCCGTACAGGGAAAAGTCAGCCCCAGCATTTT.

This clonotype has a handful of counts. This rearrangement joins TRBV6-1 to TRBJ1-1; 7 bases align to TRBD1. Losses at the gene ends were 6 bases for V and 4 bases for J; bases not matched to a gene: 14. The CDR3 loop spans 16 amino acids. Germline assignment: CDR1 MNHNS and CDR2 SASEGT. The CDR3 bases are TGTGCCAGCAGAGCGGGGAGGGGGCGGGGGGGCACTGAAGCTTTCTTT. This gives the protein CASRAGRGRGGTEAFF.

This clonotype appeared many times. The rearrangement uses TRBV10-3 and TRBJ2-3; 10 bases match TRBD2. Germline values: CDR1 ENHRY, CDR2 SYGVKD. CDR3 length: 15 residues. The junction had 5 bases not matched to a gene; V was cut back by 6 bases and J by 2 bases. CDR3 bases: TGTGCCATCAGAGGACTAGCGGAGGTCACAGATACGCAGTATTTT. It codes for CAIRGLAEVTDTQYF.